This T cell receptor beta chain was recorded in a study of cytomegalovirus exposure and HLA in healthy donors. This PCR relied on a set of 60 Vbeta primers and 13 Jbeta primers. As processed by the authors: There were about 80 million unique TCR beta chains by a later count, and some 12 million of them were shared. The protocol was immunoSEQ multiplex PCR, while the TCRdb copy is restricted to in-frame clones and leaves out a portion. That table supplies the V and J calls and clone size; D and trimming were determined from the DNA. The sample contains 250,000 to 350,000 clones, 75% to 90% of which appear only once. At the time of sampling, donors were nominally healthy, though unrecorded immune exposures were likely. The material sequenced was PBMCs. The source of this sequence is a girl aged 2-15 years in good health and CMV-seronegative.

CDR3 coding DNA: TGTGCCAGCAGGCAGGGGCTCCATAGCAATCAGCCCCAGCATTTT. It yields the protein CASRQGLHSNQPQHF. The rearrangement links TRBV28 to TRBJ1-5, with D perhaps matching TRBD1 (6 bases). Between the trimmed V and J ends, which lost 6 bases and 0 bases, there was a span of 12 bases. This CDR3 is 15 amino acids long. Germline V lookup: CDR1 MDHEN, CDR2 SYDVKM.